This T cell receptor (beta chain) was captured by sequencing in a study of T cells after yellow fever vaccination. Study conclusions and caveats: Weaker in magnitude, the secondary response showed a faster peak on day 5 versus 15. The booster response re-showed most primary clones: around 96% CD4, roughly 91% CD8.

TCRdb reanalysed the 5' RACE reads using MiXCR and keeps one entry per CDR3 protein. The sample shows 200,000 to 300,000 distinct CDR3 sequences, about 7% of them seen only once. Only a few counts were recorded for this clonotype. The antigen remains undetermined. The sequence came from a man aged 30-40 years who received the YFV17D yellow fever vaccine. Material: CD4+ T cells sorted from PBMCs, obtained on the day of the yellow fever booster vaccination.

The CDR3 DNA sequence: TGCAGTGCTGTCGGGACACCTACGGAGGCATACTTC. Protein sequence: CSAVGTPTEAYF. The chain couples TRBV20-1 to TRBJ2-7, with D possibly being TRBD1 (6 bases). The CDR3 is 12 residues long. CDR1 and CDR2 (germline): DFQATT, SNEGSKA (reference sequence). V gave up 5 bases and J gave up 13 bases, with 21 bases separating them.